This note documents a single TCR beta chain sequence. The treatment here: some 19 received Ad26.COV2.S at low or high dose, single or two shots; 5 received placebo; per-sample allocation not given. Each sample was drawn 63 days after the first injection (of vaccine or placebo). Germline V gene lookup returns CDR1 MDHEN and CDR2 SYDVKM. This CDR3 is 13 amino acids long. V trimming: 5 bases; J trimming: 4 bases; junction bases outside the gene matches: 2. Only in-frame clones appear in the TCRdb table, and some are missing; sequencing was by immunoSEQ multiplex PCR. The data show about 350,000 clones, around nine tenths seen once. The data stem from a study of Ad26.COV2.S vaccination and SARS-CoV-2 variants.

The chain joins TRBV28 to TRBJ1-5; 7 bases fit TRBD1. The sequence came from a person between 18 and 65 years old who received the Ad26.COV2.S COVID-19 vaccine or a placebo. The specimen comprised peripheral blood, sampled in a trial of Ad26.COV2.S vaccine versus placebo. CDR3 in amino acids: CASSPGQNQPQHF. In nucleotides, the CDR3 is TGTGCCAGCAGTCCGGGACAGAATCAGCCCCAGCATTTT.